Listed here are 26 T cell receptor beta chains from one sample, sequenced in a study of neoadjuvant nivolumab and ipilimumab in lung cancer. Sequencing used immunoSEQ multiplex PCR; TCRdb keeps in-frame clones, though not all of them. The sample contains some 3,500 clones, 70% to 90% of which appear only once. Sequenced here: tumor tissue, sampled after neoadjuvant nivolumab, alone or with ipilimumab, at or shortly before surgery. These receptors were collected from an adult with non-small cell lung cancer.

This clone was observed once. The gene calls are TRBV5-1 and TRBJ2-2; 10 bases fit TRBD1. Germline V CDR1 and CDR2: SGHRS, YFSETQ. The CDR3 runs 15 residues. Losses at the gene ends were 4 bases for V and 7 bases for J; bases not matched to a gene: 7. Written as DNA, the CDR3 is TGCGCCAGCAGCCTCCGGGACAGGGGAGGCGGGGAGCTGTTTTTT. Encoded protein: CASSLRDRGGGELFF.

This clone was observed a single time. CDR3 in amino acids: CASSLAGTANTEAFF. The CDR3 nucleotides read TGCGCCAGCAGCTTGGCGGGGACGGCGAACACTGAAGCTTTCTTT. The rearrangement links TRBV5-1 to TRBJ1-1; D might be TRBD1 (5 bases). CDR3 length equals 15 residues. Germline V gene lookup returns CDR1 SGHRS and CDR2 YFSETQ. The V end was cut by 0 bases, the J end by 1 base, with 10 bases between.

The chain has TRBV9 and TRBJ2-5; a possible D gene is TRBD1 (5 bases). Trimming took off 0 bases at V and 5 bases at J, with 11 bases between the two ends. This CDR3 has 14 amino acids. Germline CDR1 and CDR2: SGDLS and YYNGEE. CDR3 in DNA: TGTGCCAGCAGCGTAGCAGGGAATTGGGAGACCCAGTACTTC. Translating gives CASSVAGNWETQYF.

The gene calls are TRBV5-1 and TRBJ1-2; weak D call: TRBD1 (5 bases). Trimming took 4 bases from V and 3 from J, leaving 13 bases between them. Germline loops: CDR1 SGHRS, CDR2 YFSETQ. The CDR3 sequence is 14 residues long. DNA of the CDR3: TGCGCCAGCAGCCCCCAGACAGAATACTATGGCTACACCTTC. This encodes CASSPQTEYYGYTF.

The chain combines TRBV5-6 with TRBJ2-5; 11 nucleotides align to TRBD2. Germline trimming cut 4 bases from V and 3 bases from J; bases unmatched to any gene: 11. CDR3 length: 17 residues. From germline, CDR1 is SGHDT and CDR2 YYEEEE. The CDR3 DNA sequence: TGTGCCAGCAGCCCTGTGGTTAGCGGGGGGGCGAAAGAGACCCAGTACTTC. It yields the protein CASSPVVSGGAKETQYF.

The genes are TRBV6-6 and TRBJ2-5; D is undetermined. With 6 bases removed from V and 3 bases from J, the gap between germline ends came to 17 bases. CDR3 length: 15 residues. CDR1 is MNHNY and CDR2 is SVGAGI in the germline V gene (reference sequence). CDR3 nucleotide sequence: TGTGCCAGCAGGGCCTCCGCCGAAGTTAAAGAGACCCAGTACTTC. It is translated as CASRASAEVKETQYF.

The chain has TRBV9 and TRBJ2-7; possible D gene TRBD2, 5 bases. The CDR3 has 16 residues. V was shortened by 4 bases and J by 2 bases, with 19 bases between the two germline ends. Germline V CDR1 and CDR2: SGDLS, YYNGEE. This CDR3 is CASSPRTGPQTYEQYF. The CDR3 DNA is TGTGCCAGCAGCCCACGGACTGGGCCACAAACCTACGAGCAGTACTTC.

The rearrangement links TRBV4-1 to TRBJ1-5; the D gene is possibly TRBD1 (6 bases). Germline loops: CDR1 MGHRA, CDR2 YSYEKL. The V gene lost 3 bases and the J gene lost 6 bases, with 18 bases spanning the gap. This CDR3 spans 16 amino acids. CDR3 DNA sequence: TGCGCCAGCAGCCACGGTGTGACCGGGACAAGTCAGCCCCAGCATTTT. This encodes CASSHGVTGTSQPQHF.

The chain uses TRBV18 and TRBJ1-5; 7 nucleotides match TRBD1. Germline CDR1 KGHSH, CDR2 LQKENI. The CDR3 is 14 residues long. Losses at the gene ends were 5 bases for V and 3 bases for J; bases not matched to a gene: 4. The CDR3 region is CASSSQGSNQPQHF. CDR3 nucleotides: TGTGCCAGCTCATCACAGGGGTCCAATCAGCCCCAGCATTTT.

The rearrangement uses TRBV10-2 and TRBJ1-1; tentative D call: TRBD1 (6 bases). Trimming took off 10 bases at V and 0 bases at J, with 12 bases between the two ends. In germline, CDR1 is WSHSY, CDR2 SAAADI. The CDR3 contains 13 residues. This chain's CDR3 is CATGTHMNTEAFF. The CDR3 DNA follows: TGCGCCACAGGGACACACATGAACACTGAAGCTTTCTTT.

The chain joins TRBV6-4 to TRBJ2-7; 8 bases agree with TRBD1. Germline CDR1 is MRHNA and CDR2 is SNTAGT. V shed 11 bases and J 5 bases; nucleotides not matched to a gene: 8. The CDR3 consists of 12 residues. The CDR3 reads CAGDRMADEQYF. The CDR3 nucleotides read TGTGCCGGGGACAGGATGGCCGACGAGCAGTACTTC.

V is TRBV2 and J is TRBJ2-6; no reliable D call. The CDR3 contains 14 residues. Germline V lookup: CDR1 SNHLY, CDR2 FYNNEI. V was clipped by 6 bases and J by 2 bases, with 8 bases between them. The CDR3 DNA reads as TGTGCCAGCAGAGAAACGGCTGGGGCCAACGTCCTGACTTTC. Translating it yields CASRETAGANVLTF.

The V gene is TRBV9, the J gene TRBJ1-6, with TRBD1 matching over 7 bases. The V gene end was trimmed by 4 bases and the J gene end by 10 bases; junction bases not matched to a gene: 8. There are 14 residues in the CDR3. CDR1 is SGDLS and CDR2 is YYNGEE in the germline V gene. CDR3 DNA: TGTGCCAGCAGCATAGGACAGGTCGGCTCACCCCTCCACTTT. It is translated as CASSIGQVGSPLHF. Full variable domain (remainder filled in from reference TRBV9 and TRBJ1-6): DSGVTQTPKHLITATGQRVTLRCSPRSGDLSVYWYQQSLDQGLQFLIQYYNGEERAKGNILERFSAQQFPDLHSELNLSSLELGDSALYFCASSIGQVGSPLHFGNGTRLTVT.

V gene TRBV19 combines with J gene TRBJ1-2; D remains ambiguous. The germline gives CDR1 LNHDA, CDR2 SQIVND (reference sequence). Trimming cost V 0 bases and J 4 bases, with 15 bases left between them. The CDR3 length is 16 residues. The CDR3 bases are TGTGCCAGTAGTATAGATCTATGGGAGTCGGGCTATGGCTACACCTTC. As protein: CASSIDLWESGYGYTF.

The rearrangement joins TRBV5-1 to TRBJ2-5, with 8 bases fitting TRBD2. V dropped 0 bases and J dropped 0; count of bases not matched to a gene: 4. CDR1 and CDR2 (germline): SGHRS, YFSETQ. The CDR3 has 16 amino acids. The CDR3 sequence: CASSLGERGNQETQYF. CDR3 DNA: TGCGCCAGCAGCTTGGGGGAGCGGGGGAACCAAGAGACCCAGTACTTC. The complete variable domain, with remaining parts taken from reference TRBV5-1 and TRBJ2-5, reads KAGVTQTPRYLIKTRGQQVTLSCSPISGHRSVSWYQQTPGQGLQFLFEYFSETQRNKGNFPGRFSGRQFSNSRSEMNVSTLELGDSALYLCASSLGERGNQETQYFGPGTRLLVL.

The chain uses TRBV7-9 and TRBJ2-7, with D hard to call. Trimming removed 6 bases from V and 2 bases from J, with 8 bases in between. The CDR3 is 12 residues long. Germline V CDR1 and CDR2: SEHNR, FQNEAQ (reference sequence). CDR3 sequence reads: CASSLDTYEQYF. The CDR3 nucleotides read TGTGCCAGCAGTCTTGACACCTACGAGCAGTACTTC.

V is TRBV5-8 and J is TRBJ1-5; possible D gene TRBD1, 5 bases. CDR1 is SGHTS and CDR2 is YDEGEE in the germline V gene. V lost 0 bases and J lost 0, with 7 bases in between. The CDR3 is 15 amino acids. This chain's CDR3 is CASSLGGVSNQPQHF. CDR3 nucleotide sequence: TGTGCCAGCAGCTTGGGGGGCGTTAGCAATCAGCCCCAGCATTTT.

This chain joins TRBV28 and TRBJ2-7, with D perhaps matching TRBD2 (6 bases). In germline, CDR1 is MDHEN, CDR2 SYDVKM. The CDR3 consists of 14 residues. V shed 3 bases and J shed 6 bases, with 15 bases lying between them. The CDR3 region is CASSFGAGRGEQYF. The CDR3 nucleotides are TGTGCCAGCAGTTTTGGTGCAGGGCGGGGCGAGCAGTACTTC. Full variable domain (missing parts from reference TRBV28 and TRBJ2-7): DVKVTQSSRYLVKRTGEKVFLECVQDMDHENMFWYRQDPGLGLRLIYFSYDVKMKEKGDIPEGYSVSREKKERFSLILESASTNQTSMYLCASSFGAGRGEQYFGPGTRLTVT.

V and J are TRBV19 and TRBJ2-2; D call uncertain. Trimming cost V 2 bases and J 4 bases, with 8 bases left between them. The CDR3 is 14 residues long. The germline V gene has CDR1 LNHDA and CDR2 SQIVND (reference sequence). CDR3 residues: CASSIKSITGELFF. For the CDR3, the DNA is TGTGCCAGTAGTATAAAAAGCATCACCGGGGAGCTGTTTTTT.

This clone was found a few times. The chain employs TRBV4-1 and TRBJ2-7; D gene unclear. The germline CDR1 and CDR2 sequences are MGHRA and YSYEKL. The V end lost 2 bases, the J end lost 2 bases, and 10 bases lay between the germline ends. The CDR3 runs to 14 residues. CDR3 DNA: TGCGCCAGCAGCCAATGGGCTGGGGCCTACGAGCAGTACTTC. Translating gives CASSQWAGAYEQYF.

The chain couples TRBV30 to TRBJ2-3; D might be TRBD2 (6 bases). Trimming cost V 1 base and J 2 bases, with 7 bases left between them. The CDR3 is 13 residues long. Germline CDR1 is GTSNPN and CDR2 is SVGIG (reference sequence). CDR3 loop: CAWSGDSTDTQYF. The CDR3 nucleotides are TGTGCCTGGAGTGGGGACTCCACAGATACGCAGTATTTT.

The chain combines TRBV19 with TRBJ1-1; a weak D match, TRBD1 (5 bases). CDR1 and CDR2 from the germline V gene are LNHDA and SQIVND (reference sequence). The CDR3 covers 13 residues. V shed 9 bases and J shed 2 bases, with 13 bases lying between them. The CDR3 sequence is CASIGQLNTEAFF. Written as DNA, the CDR3 is TGTGCCAGCATCGGACAACTAAACACTGAAGCTTTCTTT.

V and J are TRBV25-1 and TRBJ1-6, with unresolved D. Germline V gene lookup returns CDR1 MGHDK and CDR2 SYGVNS. The ends were cut back, 6 bases at V and 5 bases at J, with 11 bases in the middle. The CDR3 spans 14 residues. CDR3: CASRAGWDNSPLHF. The CDR3 DNA reads TGTGCCAGCAGAGCCGGGTGGGATAATTCACCCCTCCACTTT.

This chain links TRBV12-1 with TRBJ2-4; the table gives TRBD2 as D, unverified against the DNA. TRBV12-1 is termed a pseudogene. The CDR3 runs to 18 residues. The CDR3 DNA sequence: TGTGCCAGCAGCCCTTATGGACTAGCGGGGTTAGCCAAAAACATTCAGTACTTC. Translating gives CASSPYGLAGLAKNIQYF.

In its sample, this clone was seen once. The chain uses TRBV5-1 and TRBJ2-1; perhaps TRBD2 as D (7 bases). V gave up 0 bases and J gave up 0 bases, with 13 bases separating them. Germline-derived CDR1 and CDR2 are SGHRS and YFSETQ. The CDR3 is 17 amino acids. CDR3 DNA: TGCGCCAGCAGCTTGGAGGCGGGGGCCCCCTCCTACAATGAGCAGTTCTTC. Its protein is CASSLEAGAPSYNEQFF.

The CDR3 reads CASRNEGGGNEKLFF. The CDR3 DNA follows: TGCGCCAGCAGAAACGAAGGTGGGGGTAATGAAAAACTGTTTTTT. V usage is TRBV5-1 and J usage is TRBJ1-4; D possibly corresponds to TRBD1 (5 bases). Trimming cost V 5 bases and J 4 bases, with 15 bases left between them. This CDR3 region has 15 residues. Germline-derived CDR1 and CDR2 are SGHRS and YFSETQ.